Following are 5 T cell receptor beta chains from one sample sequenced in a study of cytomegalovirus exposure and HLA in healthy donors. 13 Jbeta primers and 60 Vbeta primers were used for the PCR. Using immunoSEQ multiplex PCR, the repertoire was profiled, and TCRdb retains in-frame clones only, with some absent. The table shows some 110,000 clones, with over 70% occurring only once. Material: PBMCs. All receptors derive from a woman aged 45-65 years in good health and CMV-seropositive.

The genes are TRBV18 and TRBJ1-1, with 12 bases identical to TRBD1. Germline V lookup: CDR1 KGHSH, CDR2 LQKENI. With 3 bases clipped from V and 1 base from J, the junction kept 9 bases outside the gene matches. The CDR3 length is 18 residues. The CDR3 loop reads CASSPNTGQGARNTEAFF. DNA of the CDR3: TGTGCCAGCTCACCCAACACGGGACAGGGGGCACGGAACACTGAAGCTTTCTTT.

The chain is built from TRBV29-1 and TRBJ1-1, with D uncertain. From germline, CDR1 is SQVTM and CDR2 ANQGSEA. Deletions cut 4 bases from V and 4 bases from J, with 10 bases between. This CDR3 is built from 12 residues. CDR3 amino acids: CSVVDAGTEAFF. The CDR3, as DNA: TGCAGCGTTGTAGACGCCGGCACTGAAGCTTTCTTT.

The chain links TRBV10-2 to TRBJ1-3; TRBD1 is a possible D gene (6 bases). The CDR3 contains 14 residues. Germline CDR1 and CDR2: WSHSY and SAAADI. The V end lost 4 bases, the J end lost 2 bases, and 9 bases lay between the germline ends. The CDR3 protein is CASSGGLPGNTIYF. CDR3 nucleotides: TGCGCCAGCAGTGGGGGGCTCCCTGGAAACACCATATATTTT.

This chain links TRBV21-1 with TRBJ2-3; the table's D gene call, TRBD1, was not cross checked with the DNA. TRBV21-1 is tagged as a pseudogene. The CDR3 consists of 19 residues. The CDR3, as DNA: TGTGCCAGCAGCAAAGCGTCGTTGAGGCAGGTGACAGCCACAGATACGCAGTATTTT. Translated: CASSKASLRQVTATDTQYF.

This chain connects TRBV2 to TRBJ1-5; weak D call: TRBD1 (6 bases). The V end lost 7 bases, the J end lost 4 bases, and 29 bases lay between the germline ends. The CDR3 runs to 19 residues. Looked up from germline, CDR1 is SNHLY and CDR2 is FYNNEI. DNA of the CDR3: TGTGCCAGCACCAAAACCCGGACAGTTGATAAGGGCAAAAATCAGCCCCAGCATTTT. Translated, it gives CASTKTRTVDKGKNQPQHF. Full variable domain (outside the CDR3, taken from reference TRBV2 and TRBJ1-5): EPEVTQTPSHQVTQMGQEVILRCVPISNHLYFYWYRQILGQKVEFLVSFYNNEISEKSEIFDDQFSVERPDGSNFTLKIRSTKLEDSAMYFCASTKTRTVDKGKNQPQHFGDGTRLSIL.